Presented here are 8 T cell receptor beta chains from one specimen sequenced in a study of shared clonotypes between healthy human individuals. Profiling relied on immunoSEQ multiplex PCR, and the TCRdb table lists in-frame clones only, not all of them. The table lists 450,000 to 550,000 clones, 79% of them singletons. Sample: PBMCs. The origin of the receptors is a woman aged 40 to 55 in good health. Some clones in this sample may be carry-over from other donors' samples.

The J gene is TRBJ1-5, the V gene TRBV7-2, with D uncertain. V was clipped by 5 bases and J by 1 base, with 9 bases between them. Germline V gene data show CDR1 as SGHTA and CDR2 as FQGNSA. This CDR3 has 14 residues. The DNA of the CDR3 is TGTGCCAGCAGCCTCGGACCCAGCAATCAGCCCCAGCATTTT. The encoded protein is CASSLGPSNQPQHF.

This clone appeared many times. V gene TRBV7-2 combines with J gene TRBJ2-7, with TRBD2 as a possible D gene (5 bases). The germline gives CDR1 SGHTA, CDR2 FQGNSA. The CDR3 consists of 13 residues. Trimming took 5 bases from V and 3 from J, leaving 11 bases between them. The CDR3 DNA is TGTGCCAGCAGCATCCGGGGTAGCTACGAGCAGTACTTC. Translated, it gives CASSIRGSYEQYF.

V usage is TRBV11-1 and J usage is TRBJ2-4; D not resolved. This CDR3 spans 17 amino acids. Germline lookup yields CDR1 SGHAT and CDR2 FQDESV (reference sequence). Trimming cost V 2 bases and J 0 bases, with 14 bases left between them. Here the CDR3 DNA reads TGTGCCAGCAGCTTATTTCCAGCTGGATCAGCCAAAAACATTCAGTACTTC. It is translated as CASSLFPAGSAKNIQYF.

The chain joins TRBV4-3 to TRBJ2-7; no reliable D call. This CDR3 is 15 amino acids long. In germline, CDR1 is LGHNA, CDR2 YSLEER. The ends were cut back, 1 base at V and 1 base at J, with 11 bases in the middle. The CDR3 nucleotides are TGCGCCAGCAGCCAAGGGCCAGCGTGGTCCTACGAGCAGTACTTC. As protein: CASSQGPAWSYEQYF.

As for this clone: The sample holds other DNA sequences that translate to the same CDR3. The V and J genes are TRBV28 and TRBJ1-4, with D hard to call. V was clipped by 3 bases and J by 2 bases, with 7 bases between them. CDR1 and CDR2 (germline): MDHEN, SYDVKM. The CDR3 has 14 residues. The CDR3 DNA is TGTGCCAGCAGTTTGGGTGGGACTAATGAAAAACTGTTTTTT. It specifies CASSLGGTNEKLFF.

The V call is TRBV27, the J call TRBJ2-1; possibly TRBD1 for D (6 bases). CDR1 and CDR2 (germline): MNHEY, SMNVEV (reference sequence). The CDR3 runs to 16 residues. V shed 8 bases and J shed 3 bases, with 20 bases lying between them. The CDR3 here is CASAINTGTNYNEQFF. The CDR3 DNA reads TGTGCCAGCGCAATCAATACCGGGACAAACTACAATGAGCAGTTCTTC.

CDR3 loop: CASSPGGAGVETQYF. CDR3 nucleotides: TGTGCCAGCAGTCCAGGGGGCGCGGGGGTAGAGACCCAGTACTTC. The rearrangement joins TRBV6-5 to TRBJ2-5, with D perhaps TRBD1 (8 bases). V gave up 5 bases and J gave up 4 bases, with 17 bases separating them. This CDR3 contains 15 residues. Germline assignment: CDR1 MNHEY and CDR2 SVGAGI.

The chain employs TRBV9 and TRBJ2-7; 8 nucleotides match TRBD1. V dropped 0 bases and J dropped 1; count of bases not matched to a gene: 3. Germline CDR1 and CDR2: SGDLS and YYNGEE. CDR3 length: 15 residues. The CDR3 DNA follows: TGTGCCAGCAGCGTAGACGGACAGGGTTCCTACGAGCAGTACTTC. This codes for CASSVDGQGSYEQYF.